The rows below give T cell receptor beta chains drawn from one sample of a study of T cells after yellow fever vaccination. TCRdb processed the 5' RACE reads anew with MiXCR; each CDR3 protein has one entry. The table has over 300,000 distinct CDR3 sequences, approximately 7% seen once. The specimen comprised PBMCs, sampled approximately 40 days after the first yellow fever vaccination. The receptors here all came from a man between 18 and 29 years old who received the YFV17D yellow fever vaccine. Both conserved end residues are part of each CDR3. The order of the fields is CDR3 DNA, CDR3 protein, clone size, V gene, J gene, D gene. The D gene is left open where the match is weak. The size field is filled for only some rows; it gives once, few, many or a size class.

TGTGCCAGCAGCTTAGCTTTGTACAGGGACTATGGCTACACCTTC,CASSLALYRDYGYTF,few,TRBV7-2,TRBJ1-2,NA
TGTGCCAGCAGCTTAGCGGCAGGGAAGAACATTCAGTACTTC,CASSLAAGKNIQYF,NA,TRBV11-2,TRBJ2-4,NA
TGTGCCAGCAGCGTCAACGGGATCAAGGGAGACAATGAGCAGTTCTTC,CASSVNGIKGDNEQFF,few,TRBV7-9,TRBJ2-1,NA
TGTGCCAGCAGCGCCGATACTAATTCACCCCTCCACTTT,CASSADTNSPLHF,many,TRBV7-2,TRBJ1-6,NA
TGCGCCAGCAGCTACAAGACAGGGGAGGTGGCATACAATGAGCAGTTCTTC,CASSYKTGEVAYNEQFF,few,TRBV5-1,TRBJ2-1,TRBD1
TGTGCCAGCAGCTTCCGGGACAGGGGCTACGAGCAGTACTTC,CASSFRDRGYEQYF,many,TRBV5-5,TRBJ2-7,TRBD1
TGTGCCTGGTCCCGACTAGCGGGGGTTTCCACCGGGGAGCTGTTTTTT,CAWSRLAGVSTGELFF,few,TRBV30,TRBJ2-2,TRBD2
TGTGCCAGCCCCGGGGACACCGGGGAGCTGTTTTTT,CASPGDTGELFF,many,TRBV19,TRBJ2-2,NA
TGCAGCGTTCAACAGGGTCCTGATCAGCCCCAGCATTTT,CSVQQGPDQPQHF,few,TRBV29-1,TRBJ1-5,NA
TGCGCCAGCAGCTTGTTCTCACAGGGGAATGAAAAACTGTTTTTT,CASSLFSQGNEKLFF,NA,TRBV5-1,TRBJ1-4,TRBD1
TGTGCCTGCCCCCCCAAGAAGGCAGCCTCTCAAGAGACCCAGTACTTC,CACPPKKAASQETQYF,few,TRBV21-1,TRBJ2-5,NA
TGCGCCAGCAGCTTAGTAGGCGCGCGGGGCAGAGAGACCCAGTACTTC,CASSLVGARGRETQYF,NA,TRBV5-1,TRBJ2-5,NA
TGTGCCAGCAGCCCGTGGCCCACCGGGGAGCTGTTTTTT,CASSPWPTGELFF,NA,TRBV6-6,TRBJ2-2,NA
TGTGCCAGCAGCGTATTTCTGAACACTGAAGCTTTCTTT,CASSVFLNTEAFF,many,TRBV9,TRBJ1-1,NA
TGCAGTGCTAGGGGACTAGTTGGGGGTCCACGGCAAGAGACCCAGTACTTC,CSARGLVGGPRQETQYF,many,TRBV20-1,TRBJ2-5,TRBD2
TGTGCCACAAGCGGGGGGGCCACAGATACGCAGTATTTT,CATSGGATDTQYF,NA,TRBV6-1,TRBJ2-3,TRBD2
TGTGCCAGCAGTGCGGGGGGACAGAGACAGCCCCAGCATTTT,CASSAGGQRQPQHF,few,TRBV6-1,TRBJ1-5,TRBD1
TGTGCCAGCAGACCCAGACAGGACAACACTGAAGCTTTCTTT,CASRPRQDNTEAFF,few,TRBV12-3/TRBV12-4,TRBJ1-1,NA
TGCAGTGCTGAAAGGGGGCGAGTAACCTTC,CSAERGRVTF,NA,TRBV20-1,TRBJ1-2,TRBD1
TGCGCCAGCAGCTTTCGCTGGGGTCGGTACAATGAGCAGTTCTTC,CASSFRWGRYNEQFF,few,TRBV5-1,TRBJ2-1,NA
TGTGCCAGCAGTTTAGATGCAGGGGGCGTACATGGCTACACCTTC,CASSLDAGGVHGYTF,NA,TRBV12-3/TRBV12-4,TRBJ1-2,TRBD1
TGTGCCAGTAGTAGCCCGACAGGCGTCGGTTACGAGCAGTACTTC,CASSSPTGVGYEQYF,few,TRBV19,TRBJ2-7,NA
TGCGCCAGCAGCTTGGGGCAAGTAGTGGCTGGAAACACCATATATTTT,CASSLGQVVAGNTIYF,NA,TRBV5-1,TRBJ1-3,NA
TGTGCCTGGTCCAGTGGACCCTACGAGCAGTACTTC,CAWSSGPYEQYF,NA,TRBV30,TRBJ2-7,NA
TGTGCCAGCAGCTTTCTGGGGGGTTCTACTGAAGCTTTCTTT,CASSFLGGSTEAFF,NA,TRBV13,TRBJ1-1,NA
TGTGCCAGCAGTTTAGTCGGGGGCGGTGGCTACACCTTC,CASSLVGGGGYTF,many,TRBV12-3/TRBV12-4,TRBJ1-2,NA
TGTGCCAGCAGCTTATACAGCACTCCCTATGGCTACACCTTC,CASSLYSTPYGYTF,NA,TRBV11-2,TRBJ1-2,NA
TGTGCCAGCAGCTTAGAGGTGGATGAGCAGTTCTTC,CASSLEVDEQFF,few,TRBV7-9,TRBJ2-1,NA
TGTGCCAGCAGTTACCGGCGGGGTGAGACCCAGTACTTC,CASSYRRGETQYF,NA,TRBV6-2/TRBV6-3,TRBJ2-5,NA
TGTGCCAGCAGCTTTGCCAGCCGGGACACTGAAGCTTTCTTT,CASSFASRDTEAFF,few,TRBV7-3,TRBJ1-1,NA
TGTGCCAGCAGTGACACTCCGGGTCATAACCCGGATACGCAGTATTTT,CASSDTPGHNPDTQYF,few,TRBV6-4,TRBJ2-3,NA
TGTGCCAGCACCCCGTCCGCCAACACAGATACGCAGTATTTT,CASTPSANTDTQYF,NA,TRBV7-9,TRBJ2-3,NA
TGTGCCAGCAGCTTGGACGGGATGGGCTACGAGCAGTACTTC,CASSLDGMGYEQYF,many,TRBV5-5,TRBJ2-7,NA
TGTGCCAGCAGTTTGACAGGGTGGAACTATGGCTACACCTTC,CASSLTGWNYGYTF,many,TRBV12-3/TRBV12-4,TRBJ1-2,TRBD1
TGTGCCAGCAGCTTGGTTTATAGCAATCAGCCCCAGCATTTT,CASSLVYSNQPQHF,NA,TRBV7-8,TRBJ1-5,NA
TGCAGCGTTGAAGGAGAGGAACGGGGGGGCTTTTACAATGAGCAGTTCTTC,CSVEGEERGGFYNEQFF,many,TRBV29-1,TRBJ2-1,TRBD2
TGTGCCAGCAGCTTTGGACTACAGACTTACAATGAGCAGTTCTTC,CASSFGLQTYNEQFF,NA,TRBV7-6,TRBJ2-1,NA
TGTGCCAGCAGCTTAGTCAGGGCCTGGCAAGAGACCCAGTACTTC,CASSLVRAWQETQYF,NA,TRBV7-2,TRBJ2-5,NA
TGTGCCAGCAGTGATGATCAGCCCCAGCATTTT,CASSDDQPQHF,many,TRBV6-2/TRBV6-3,TRBJ1-5,NA
TGTGCCAGCATGGACACTCTGAACACTGAAGCTTTCTTT,CASMDTLNTEAFF,NA,TRBV3-1,TRBJ1-1,NA
TGTGCCAGTACCGAGGGGGTGGGCGCCAAAAACATTCAGTACTTC,CASTEGVGAKNIQYF,few,TRBV19,TRBJ2-4,NA
TGCGCCAGCAGCCAAGAACTATTCTTACAGGGCCATGAGCAGTTCTTC,CASSQELFLQGHEQFF,many,TRBV4-3,TRBJ2-1,NA
TGCGCCAGCAGCTGGACAGTCTTCAACACTGAAGCTTTCTTT,CASSWTVFNTEAFF,NA,TRBV5-1,TRBJ1-1,NA
TGCGCCAGCAGCTTGGCCTGGGCGAGGGGAAACACCATATATTTT,CASSLAWARGNTIYF,NA,TRBV5-1,TRBJ1-3,NA
TGTGCCAGCAGTCCGGACACCTCACCCGAGCAGTACTTC,CASSPDTSPEQYF,many,TRBV12-3/TRBV12-4,TRBJ2-7,NA
TGCACCAGCAGCCAAGGTTCCCGCCTTGAGCAGTTCTTC,CTSSQGSRLEQFF,NA,TRBV1,TRBJ2-1,NA
TGTGCCATCCAAGAACCTCCAAGCAACGAGCAGTTCTTC,CAIQEPPSNEQFF,few,TRBV10-3,TRBJ2-1,NA
TGTGCCAGCGCGCCGGGACAGGGGACCTATGGCTACACCTTC,CASAPGQGTYGYTF,NA,TRBV6-2/TRBV6-3,TRBJ1-2,TRBD1
TGTGCCAGCAGCTTGTCGCCCCGGAGAGCCAAAAACATTCAGTACTTC,CASSLSPRRAKNIQYF,NA,TRBV5-6,TRBJ2-4,NA
TGTGCCAGCAGCTCCACAGGGGGCATTGGAACCGGGGAGCTGTTTTTT,CASSSTGGIGTGELFF,NA,TRBV11-2,TRBJ2-2,TRBD1
TGTGCCAGCAGTTTAACTGATCAGCCCCAGCATTTT,CASSLTDQPQHF,many,TRBV28,TRBJ1-5,NA
TGTGCCAGCAGTTTCCGTCCGGCGGGTTCTTACACAGATACGCAGTATTTT,CASSFRPAGSYTDTQYF,NA,TRBV12-3/TRBV12-4,TRBJ2-3,NA